This T cell receptor (beta chain) was documented in a study of blood T cell repertoires in COVID-19. The germline CDR1 and CDR2 sequences are MDHEN and SYDVKM. This CDR3 has 11 amino acids. With 7 bases removed from V and 4 bases from J, the gap between germline ends came to 7 bases. Profiled with immunoSEQ multiplex PCR; TCRdb holds only in-frame clones, not every one. The top ten clones hold under 2% of a sample with about 81,000 clones, 91% of them seen once. This chain joins TRBV28 and TRBJ1-2, with D possibly matching TRBD1 (6 bases). The receptor's source is a woman in her forties or fifties in a cohort sampled during active COVID-19. Sequencing input: peripheral blood. The CDR3 coding sequence is TGTGCCAGCACGGACAGCTATGGCTACACCTTC. It codes for CASTDSYGYTF.